This section outlines one TCR beta chain sequence together with its context. The clone's antigen remains unknown. Qualities for individual bases were not recorded, and no much larger clone is one base off. Reading the label with the study, this specimen's time point is: newly diagnosed GD, antithyroid drugs for less than 3 months. RNA was extracted from PBMCs in TRIzol for both TCR sequencing and RNA sequencing. Graves' disease was diagnosed according to American Thyroid Association guidelines. Patients were recruited from an endocrinology department in Xi'an, China. From each patient, around 9 milliliters of peripheral blood was collected into an EDTA anticoagulant tube. PBMCs were isolated by Ficoll Paque Plus density gradient separation without further T cell sorting. An Agilent 2100 Bioanalyzer and agarose gel were used to check RNA quality, and a NanoDrop 2000 was used to measure RNA concentration.

The library was made by multiplex PCR. Sequencing was performed on an Illumina HiSeq 4000. TCR beta libraries were built with iRepertoire HTBI primers and Arm-PCR amplification of CDR3 regions. Gel purification was performed on PCR products prior to sequencing. Per the original workflow: Gene usage analysis of CDR3 amino acid clonotypes used the approximately 62 TRBV and about 15 TRBJ segments found across samples. COPE and FqMerger were used to merge filtered high-quality paired reads into contigs. BLAST was used to align contigs to IMGT TRBV, TRBD and TRBJ reference genes, and CDR3 was defined according to IMGT. Clonotypes above 0.1% frequency were classified as highly expanded clones. Shannon entropy served as the measure of repertoire diversity, while the Gini coefficient captured V-J evenness. Clonotypes shared by more than one individual were considered public. The raw public data were reprocessed by TCRdb itself: fastp quality trimming at Q25, MiXCR clonotype calling, in-frame beta chains only. Duplicate CDR3 protein sequences are folded into a single record with the most common DNA and genes. The V and J calls here are based on TCRdb, not the publication. Here the sample has under 500,000 distinct CDR3 sequences; roughly 15% occur a single time. Of the sample, about 11% is held by the ten largest clones.

These data are taken from a study of regulatory T cells in long-lasting Graves disease (dated by TCRdb to the early 2020s). As for the study more broadly: In the newly diagnosed Graves' disease group, patients had been taking antithyroid drugs for less than 3 months. The study was registered as a clinical trial and conducted in China. This study used TCR sequencing and RNA sequencing of peripheral blood to compare persistent Graves' disease patients against newly diagnosed Graves' disease patients. A total of roughly 35 samples underwent TCR sequencing: approximately 13 from persistent and roughly 20 from newly diagnosed Graves' disease patients. On the study overall, not on this receptor specifically: Sequencing and analysis were restricted to the TCR beta chain. Only peripheral blood was studied, because thyroid tissue, the primary lesion, was inaccessible. More public clonotypes were shared among persistent patients (over 2,500) than among newly diagnosed patients (966). The authors noted that the small sample size was a limitation that may lower accuracy. Persistent disease showed preferential use of TRBV28, TRBJ1-2 and TRBJ2-5, whereas newly diagnosed disease favored TRBV20-1 and TRBJ2-1. Lower TCR Shannon entropy and fewer highly expanded clones were observed in persistent Graves' disease patients than in newly diagnosed patients, which suggested clonal expansion.

CDR1 SGHTA and CDR2 FQGTGA were looked up in the germline V gene. Including the terminal cysteine and phenylalanine, the CDR3 comprises 19 residues. Of the read, only the CDR3 DNA is kept; its 57 bases are in frame from base 1. Unmatched junction bases come to 16, with V trimmed by 2 bases and J by 2 bases. The sample also formed part of further work on T cells in Graves' hyperthyroidism and ophthalmopathy. In that second paper, the authors write: Graves' hyperthyroidism was defined as stable when no progression to ophthalmopathy occurred over 18 months of follow-up. The hyperthyroidism patients were between 18 and 65 years old and newly diagnosed, with a disease duration of less than 2 months. Patients with uncontrolled infections, other autoimmune diseases, pregnancy or lactation were excluded. Diagnoses were based on clinical symptoms, serum thyroxine and TRAb, thyroid ultrasound and orbital computed tomography. The first round of RT-PCR for the TCR CDR3 was performed with the HTBI primer set and the Qiagen OneStep RT-PCR kit. Blood samples also contained most of the expanded thyroid clonotypes (frequency above 0.001), which suggests that blood repertoires may reflect thyroid immune responses. In cross-validation, a model built on a 13 V-J signature told ophthalmopathy apart from stable hyperthyroidism with 85% to 90% sensitivity and around 84% specificity, and in testing the same model reached 80%/75%. In validation, progression to ophthalmopathy was predicted by the model with roughly 69% sensitivity and roughly 76% specificity, a median of about 6 months before onset. To identify TCR V-J signatures that set the groups apart, the researchers used a discovery cohort of 90 to 100 patients, made up of around 40 with Graves' ophthalmopathy and 57 with stable Graves' hyperthyroidism. An independent validation cohort of fewer than 20 hyperthyroidism patients and roughly 16 patients who later progressed to ophthalmopathy tested prospective prediction of ophthalmopathy. The 95 to 100 discovery patients were randomly divided into training and test sets at a 7:3 ratio. Thyroid tissue and blood T-cell repertoires from six or seven Graves' hyperthyroidism patients were also compared in the study. Following sampling, methimazole starting at 30 mg daily was given to hyperthyroidism patients, and high-dose intravenous methylprednisolone was given to ophthalmopathy patients. Libraries were constructed in a second round of multiplex PCR, after which size selection and purification were carried out. Libraries were sequenced paired-end with 100 bp reads on an Illumina HiSeq2000. Raw data were processed with SOAPnuke, discarding reads with adapters, uncalled bases, mean Phred below 15, or no exact constant-primer or identifier match. High-quality paired reads were merged using COPE v1.2.5, and each unique nucleotide sequence was defined as a clonotype. MiTCR v1.1 was used to align the clonotypes against IMGT TRBV, TRBD and TRBJ reference segments. Analysis was restricted to V-J combinations with a frequency above 0.0001, which covered roughly 99% of repertoires. The TCS score was defined as F50 (clonal expansion) divided by E x V (chaos), with BLOSUM62-based TCRdist calculated between CDR3 peptides within each V-J. Welch's t-statistics and random forest reduced 514 V-J features to 13, which were used in a naive Bayes classifier (R e1071). Sample size was not statistically predetermined, and blinding of investigators to group allocation was not performed. The paper describes TCR Vbeta CDR3 sequencing of 135 peripheral blood samples, made up of 43 ophthalmopathy patients, more than 70 hyperthyroidism patients and 17 progressor patients.

The chain is assembled from TRBV7-3 and TRBJ2-7, with 9 bases in between that match TRBD1. The TCR originated in a woman aged 25 to 39 with Graves disease. Donor details come from another sample of the same person, matched by shared clones. The sequencing used peripheral blood mononuclear cells (PBMCs), collected at new diagnosis, from a patient treated with antithyroid drugs. The nucleotide sequence is TGTGCCAGCAGCTTAGGCATAAGGGGACAGGGAAAAGCCCCCTACGAGCAGTACTTC. This codes for CASSLGIRGQGKAPYEQYF.